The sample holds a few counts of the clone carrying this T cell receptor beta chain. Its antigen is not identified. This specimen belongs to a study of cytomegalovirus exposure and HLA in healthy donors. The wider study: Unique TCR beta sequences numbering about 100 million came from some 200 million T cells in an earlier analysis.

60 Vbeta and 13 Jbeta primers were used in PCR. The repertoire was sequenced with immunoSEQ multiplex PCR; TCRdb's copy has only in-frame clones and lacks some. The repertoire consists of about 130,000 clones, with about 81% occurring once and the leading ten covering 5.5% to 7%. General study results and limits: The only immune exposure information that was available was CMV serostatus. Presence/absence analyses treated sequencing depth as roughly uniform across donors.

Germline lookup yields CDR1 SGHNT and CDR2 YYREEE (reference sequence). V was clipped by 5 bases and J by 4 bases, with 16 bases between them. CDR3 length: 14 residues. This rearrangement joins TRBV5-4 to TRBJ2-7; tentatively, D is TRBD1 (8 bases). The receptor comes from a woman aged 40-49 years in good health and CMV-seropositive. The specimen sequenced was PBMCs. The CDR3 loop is CASRPGQGGYEQYF. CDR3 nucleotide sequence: TGTGCCAGCAGACCCGGACAGGGAGGGTACGAGCAGTACTTC.